One and the same sample provided the 23 T cell receptor beta chains below, sequenced in a study of cytomegalovirus exposure and HLA in healthy donors. The PCR made use of 60 Vbeta and 13 Jbeta primers. Measured with immunoSEQ multiplex PCR; TCRdb has only the in-frame clones, and not every one. The ten top clones account for over 1%, within a sample of about 160,000 clones. The sample consisted of PBMCs. These receptors all come from a woman aged 55 to 70 in good health and CMV-seronegative.

The rearrangement joins TRBV7-6 to TRBJ2-1, with D possibly matching TRBD1 (5 bases). Germline CDR1 and CDR2: SGHVS and FNYEAQ. V gave up 5 bases and J gave up 0 bases, with 11 bases separating them. This CDR3 is built from 15 residues. The CDR3, as DNA: TGTGCCAGCAGCCCAGGGCCGAGCTCCTACAATGAGCAGTTCTTC. This gives the protein CASSPGPSSYNEQFF.

The chain recombines TRBV5-8 with TRBJ2-7, with D possibly being TRBD1 (6 bases). The CDR3 is 14 amino acids. Germline V gene data show CDR1 as SGHTS and CDR2 as YDEGEE. The V end lost 0 bases, the J end lost 2 bases, and 9 bases lay between the germline ends. The CDR3 nucleotides read TGTGCCAGCAGCTTGGGACAGGCCACCTACGAGCAGTACTTC. Translated, it gives CASSLGQATYEQYF.

V usage is TRBV10-3 and J usage is TRBJ2-6; D unclear. Germline CDR1 reads ENHRY; CDR2 reads SYGVKD. The CDR3 consists of 15 residues. V lost 4 bases and J 0 bases, leaving 7 bases between the germline ends. The CDR3 sequence is CAISGSFSGANVLTF. The CDR3 DNA is TGTGCCATCAGTGGAAGCTTCTCTGGGGCCAACGTCCTGACTTTC.

CDR3 DNA: TGTGCCAGCAGTTCCTCGTGGGCCTTGAACACTGAAGCTTTCTTT. Residues: CASSSSWALNTEAFF. The rearrangement links TRBV6-5 to TRBJ1-1; D gene ambiguous. V lost 4 bases and J 0 bases, leaving 12 bases between the germline ends. This CDR3 comprises 15 residues. The V gene's germline CDR1 is MNHEY and CDR2 SVGAGI.

This chain connects TRBV7-2 to TRBJ1-1; 9 nucleotides agree with TRBD1. Per the germline V gene, CDR1 is SGHTA and CDR2 is FQGNSA. The CDR3 contains 16 residues. The trim removed 5 bases at V and 0 bases at J, leaving 7 bases unmatched. The CDR3 DNA sequence: TGTGCCAGCAGCCACCGGACAGGGGTGATGAACACTGAAGCTTTCTTT. Amino acids: CASSHRTGVMNTEAFF.

The chain uses TRBV19 and TRBJ2-1; D is possibly TRBD1 (5 bases). Trimming cost V 4 bases and J 0 bases, with 10 bases left between them. This CDR3 has 15 residues. Germline V CDR1 and CDR2: LNHDA, SQIVND (reference sequence). CDR3 protein: CASSSDTGSYNEQFF. The CDR3, as DNA: TGTGCCAGTAGTAGCGATACAGGCTCCTACAATGAGCAGTTCTTC.

The gene calls are TRBV25-1 and TRBJ1-6; 9 bases map to TRBD1. Per the germline V gene, CDR1 is MGHDK and CDR2 is SYGVNS. With 4 bases clipped from V and 6 bases from J, the junction kept 7 bases outside the gene matches. The CDR3 spans 16 residues. The CDR3 spells CASSVGTGGGNSPLHF. CDR3 DNA: TGTGCCAGCAGTGTAGGAACAGGGGGCGGTAATTCACCCCTCCACTTT.

This sequence joins TRBV9 and TRBJ2-2, with a possible D match to TRBD2 (5 bases). Per the germline V gene, CDR1 is SGDLS and CDR2 is YYNGEE. CDR3 length: 15 residues. V lost 2 bases, J lost 5 bases, and 13 bases lay in between. The CDR3: CASSVRVDGTGELFF. The CDR3, as DNA: TGTGCCAGCAGCGTGAGGGTTGATGGGACCGGGGAGCTGTTTTTT.

The V and J genes are TRBV18 and TRBJ1-5; D possibly corresponds to TRBD1 (5 bases). The CDR3 has 14 residues. With 6 bases removed from V and 4 bases from J, the gap between germline ends came to 13 bases. Per the germline V gene, CDR1 is KGHSH and CDR2 is LQKENI. The CDR3 protein is CASSFSGGNQPQHF. DNA of the CDR3: TGTGCCAGCTCCTTTTCGGGGGGGAATCAGCCCCAGCATTTT.

CDR3 coding DNA: TGTGCCAGCAGCCGAACAGGGGGTGACACCGGGGAGCTGTTTTTT. Translating gives CASSRTGGDTGELFF. This rearrangement joins TRBV5-4 to TRBJ2-2, with TRBD1 matching 8 bases. Germline V gene sequence: CDR1 SGHNT, CDR2 YYREEE (reference sequence). V was clipped by 4 bases and J by 3 bases; unmatched bases: 5. CDR3 length: 15 amino acids.

V and J are TRBV5-1 and TRBJ2-5; 11 bases are shared with TRBD1. CDR3 length: 16 amino acids. The germline V gene has CDR1 SGHRS and CDR2 YFSETQ. V was clipped by 0 bases and J by 4 bases; unmatched bases: 5. The CDR3 reads CASSLAGTGGSETQYF. The CDR3 coding sequence is TGCGCCAGCAGCTTGGCCGGGACAGGGGGTTCAGAGACCCAGTACTTC. Combining the CDR3 with reference TRBV5-1 and TRBJ2-5 gives the whole variable domain KAGVTQTPRYLIKTRGQQVTLSCSPISGHRSVSWYQQTPGQGLQFLFEYFSETQRNKGNFPGRFSGRQFSNSRSEMNVSTLELGDSALYLCASSLAGTGGSETQYFGPGTRLLVL.

V is TRBV7-9 and J is TRBJ2-1; 10 positions match TRBD2. This CDR3 is built from 18 residues. V lost 3 bases to trimming and J lost 5 bases; unmatched junction nucleotides: 13. Germline CDR1 and CDR2: SEHNR and FQNEAQ (reference sequence). DNA of the CDR3: TGTGCCAGCAGCTTTCCACCTTCCGGGACTAGCGTCCACAATGAGCAGTTCTTC. Translated, it gives CASSFPPSGTSVHNEQFF.

The V and J genes are TRBV5-1 and TRBJ2-3; D perhaps matches TRBD2 (5 bases). The CDR3 has 13 residues. Germline V CDR1 and CDR2: SGHRS, YFSETQ. V lost 4 bases and J 6 bases, leaving 12 bases between the germline ends. The CDR3 DNA reads TGCGCCAGCAGCACTAGGCGGCTGGATACGCAGTATTTT. This encodes CASSTRRLDTQYF. The full variable domain, its missing parts supplied by reference TRBV5-1 and TRBJ2-3, is KAGVTQTPRYLIKTRGQQVTLSCSPISGHRSVSWYQQTPGQGLQFLFEYFSETQRNKGNFPGRFSGRQFSNSRSEMNVSTLELGDSALYLCASSTRRLDTQYFGPGTRLTVL.

The V gene is TRBV29-1, the J gene TRBJ1-1, with D perhaps matching TRBD1 (5 bases). This CDR3 is built from 11 residues. The V and J ends lost 4 bases and 4 bases respectively, with 7 bases between them. Germline CDR1 SQVTM, CDR2 ANQGSEA. CDR3 sequence reads: CSVGQLTEAFF. In DNA form, the CDR3 reads TGCAGCGTTGGACAGCTCACTGAAGCTTTCTTT.

The chain uses TRBV6-5 and TRBJ2-4, with D possibly matching TRBD1 (5 bases). Trimming cost V 4 bases and J 6 bases, with 7 bases left between them. This CDR3 spans 12 amino acids. CDR1 is MNHEY, CDR2 SVGAGI, per germline. In DNA, the CDR3 is TGTGCCAGCAGTTCCACAGGAAACATTCAGTACTTC. Protein: CASSSTGNIQYF.

The chain is built from TRBV9 and TRBJ1-1; D call uncertain. The germline CDR1 and CDR2 sequences are SGDLS and YYNGEE. The CDR3 runs 13 residues. V was pared by 4 bases and J by 10 bases, with 17 bases between. In DNA form, the CDR3 reads TGTGCCAGCAGCCCTGATAGCCGGGAGGGAGCTTTCTTT. Protein: CASSPDSREGAFF.

The J gene is TRBJ1-4, the V gene TRBV5-4, with unresolved D. This CDR3 is 13 amino acids long. Germline CDR1 is SGHNT and CDR2 is YYREEE (reference sequence). The V end was cut by 4 bases, the J end by 10 bases, with 14 bases between. This chain's CDR3 is CASSAMKSGKLFF. CDR3 coding DNA: TGTGCCAGCAGCGCAATGAAGTCCGGAAAACTGTTTTTT.

The chain combines TRBV10-3 with TRBJ1-3; D remains unclear. Germline CDR1 reads ENHRY; CDR2 reads SYGVKD. The CDR3 runs 14 residues. Trimming stripped 0 bases from V and 3 bases from J, with 6 bases between. The CDR3 nucleotides are TGTGCCATCAGTGAGTCTACGGGTGGAAACACCATATATTTT. This encodes CAISESTGGNTIYF.

The J gene is TRBJ2-7, the V gene TRBV19, with a tentative D call TRBD2 (7 bases). V lost 4 bases, J lost 3 bases, and 10 bases lay in between. CDR1 LNHDA and CDR2 SQIVND come from the germline V gene (reference sequence). There are 13 residues in the CDR3. This CDR3 reads CASSKAGHYEQYF. In nucleotides, the CDR3 is TGTGCCAGTAGTAAAGCGGGACACTACGAGCAGTACTTC. The full variable domain, completed using reference TRBV19 and TRBJ2-7, is DGGITQSPKYLFRKEGQNVTLSCEQNLNHDAMYWYRQDPGQGLRLIYYSQIVNDFQKGDIAEGYSVSREKKESFPLTVTSAQKNPTAFYLCASSKAGHYEQYFGPGTRLTVT.

The gene calls are TRBV5-1 and TRBJ2-7; D is possibly TRBD1 (6 bases). CDR1 SGHRS and CDR2 YFSETQ come from the germline V gene. The CDR3 sequence is 14 residues long. The V end was cut by 5 bases, the J end by 1 base, with 13 bases between. The CDR3 is CASRLSTGSYEQYF. The CDR3, as DNA: TGCGCCAGCAGACTGTCTACAGGGTCCTACGAGCAGTACTTC.

V is TRBV29-1 and J is TRBJ1-2; 7 bases are shared with TRBD1. CDR1 is SQVTM, CDR2 ANQGSEA, per germline. The ends lost 8 bases at V and 3 bases at J; junction bases unmatched: 6. The CDR3 extends over 12 amino acids. Here the CDR3 reads CSTSTGDYGYTF. The CDR3 DNA reads as TGCAGCACCAGCACAGGGGACTATGGCTACACCTTC.

The chain uses TRBV25-1 and TRBJ2-3; D remains unclear. Trimming cost V 5 bases and J 2 bases, with 5 bases left between them. This CDR3 contains 12 residues. The V gene's germline CDR1 is MGHDK and CDR2 SYGVNS. This chain's CDR3 is CASSTYTDTQYF. DNA of the CDR3: TGTGCCAGCAGTACCTACACAGATACGCAGTATTTT.

This rearrangement joins TRBV18 to TRBJ2-7; a possible D gene is TRBD2 (6 bases). CDR1 is KGHSH and CDR2 is LQKENI in the germline V gene. The CDR3 length is 15 residues. V shed 2 bases and J shed 3 bases, with 14 bases lying between them. CDR3 sequence reads: CASSPFPGLNYEQYF. The CDR3 DNA reads TGTGCCAGCTCACCATTCCCGGGACTGAACTACGAGCAGTACTTC.